This T cell receptor beta chain emerged from a study of T cell responses to AZD1222 COVID-19 vaccine (dated by TCRdb to the early 2020s). Some background on the complete study: Because spike-specific TCR depth and breadth did not differ between the two schedules, AZD1222 recipients who got a second dose at roughly 4 weeks were pooled with those who got a second dose at roughly 12 weeks. A total of roughly 240 trial participants underwent TCR sequencing, of whom 207 received two doses of AZD1222 and roughly 25 received two doses of the MenACWY control vaccine. Trial participants were enrolled by age into 18-55, 56-69 and 70-plus year subgroups, with about 150, 27 and 61 TCR-sequenced participants respectively.

With respect to this clone: Its antigen is not yet known. The record has no base qualities; no much larger clone is one base away.

On the study overall, not on this receptor specifically: Spike-specific TCR breadth and depth rose significantly after two AZD1222 doses compared with day 0 and with MenACWY recipients. In the small 56-69-year group, the increase in depth fell short of significance, most likely because of low power. Because no samples from the day 14 peak response were available, repertoires could be characterized only after the peak T cell response. Participants were mostly white British and included more females than males, and it was suggested by the authors that clonal diversity may have been underestimated. Conclusions about previously exposed vaccinees are limited, since just six AZD1222 recipients were seropositive for SARS-CoV-2 at baseline. The vaccine-associated CD4 TCRs covered the entire spike protein, and the dominant responses fell in regions 160-218 and 743-854. Epitopes outside the regions mutated in the B.1.351 and B.1.1.7 variants were reportedly recognized by nearly half of the unique spike-specific TCRs.

The CDR3 regions of human TCRbeta chains were analyzed by immunosequencing. Per the authors' processing: Repertoire TCRs were matched against a reference library of SARS-CoV-2-specific TCRs generated with the MIRA antigen-specificity platform. Breadth meant the fraction of unique TCRs that were SARS-CoV-2-associated, whereas depth meant the fraction of total T cells that were SARS-CoV-2-associated. Using the MIRA data, every spike-specific TCR was mapped to the spike region that the TCR reacted to and assigned to either a CD4 or a CD8 class. Log10-transformed breadth and depth values were compared by one-way ANOVA with Sidak's multiple comparisons tests. This is the immuneACCESS table as TCRdb keeps it, with only in-frame sequences that have V and J called. A part of the clones is gone; compared with another copy, unresolved V genes explain less than half, and the rest is unexplained. V and J calls and clone size come straight from that table; D and trimming were deduced from the DNA. The sample contains about 150,000 clones, roughly nine tenths of them found a single time. Around 2.9% of the sample rests with the top ten.

The time point label on this specimen signifies: baseline before first vaccination. Samples from vaccinated people were obtained from the UK trials COV001 and COV002, which included a single-blind randomized controlled phase 2/3 trial of AZD1222 (ChAdOx1 nCoV-19) in healthy adults. For TCRbeta chain sequencing, PBMC samples were collected from trial participants at day 0 and at day 28 after the second dose. Taken from cysteine to phenylalanine, the CDR3 has 13 residues. The DNA shown is the 39-base CDR3, in frame from base 1. CDR1 is given as SGHTA and CDR2 as FQGNSA, both from the germline V gene. Trimming removed 4 bases from V and 4 bases from J; the gene matches leave 3 bases unexplained.

The sequencing here drew on peripheral blood, taken on day 0 of AZD1222 vaccination. The TCR sequence derives from an adult in good health. Recombination connected TRBV7-2 to TRBJ2-7, with TRBD2 identical over 8 junction bases. The DNA sequence is TGTGCCAGCAGCTCATTAGCGGGATACGAGCAGTACTTC. Translated, this gives CASSSLAGYEQYF. The full variable domain, completed from the reference TRBV7-2 and TRBJ2-7 proteins outside the CDR3, reads GAGVSQSPSNKVTEKGKDVELRCDPISGHTALYWYRQSLGQGLEFLIYFQGNSAPDKSGLPSDRFSAERTGGSVSTLTIQRTQQEDSAVYLCASSSLAGYEQYFGPGTRLTVT.